Below are 24 T cell receptor beta chains sequenced from a single sample in a study of shared clonotypes between healthy human individuals (TCRdb year 2020). For the CD8 naive samples, CD45RO-negative cells were positively selected for CCR7, yielding a CD45RA+CCR7+ population from which TemRA cells were excluded. Receptors were amplified or captured by the immunoSEQ multiplex PCR assay. TCRdb took this table from immuneACCESS and kept in-frame rearrangements with V and J called. Such tables lack part of the clones; where checked against another copy, unresolved V genes explain under half of the gap, and the rest is unexplained. The sample contains about 2.1 million clones, just over 90% of them found a single time. The ten largest account for roughly 1.7% of the sample. Material for sequencing was naive CD8+ T cells from PBMCs. The cell subset or site label of this sample denotes: CD45RA+CCR7+. Source of these receptors: a man between 18 and 29 years old in good health. Some clones in this sample may be carry-over from other donors' samples.

The chain has TRBV6-5 and TRBJ2-2; D is perhaps TRBD2 (7 bases). CDR1 is MNHEY and CDR2 is SVGAGI in the germline V gene. Trimming shortened V by 6 bases and J by 4 bases, and 12 bases separated the two germline ends. The CDR3 contains 14 residues. The CDR3 nucleotides are TGTGCCAGCAGCTCGGGGGGCCGCACCGGGGAGCTGTTTTTT. This sequence encodes CASSSGGRTGELFF.

This chain joins TRBV5-6 and TRBJ2-1; 8 nucleotides align to TRBD1. J was trimmed by 5 bases and V by 3 bases; bases with no gene match: 7. This CDR3 contains 15 residues. The germline CDR1 and CDR2 sequences are SGHDT and YYEEEE. CDR3 sequence: CASSSRTGPNNEQFF. DNA of the CDR3: TGTGCCAGCAGCTCTAGGACAGGGCCTAACAATGAGCAGTTCTTC. Full variable domain (outside the CDR3, taken from reference TRBV5-6 and TRBJ2-1): DAGVTQSPTHLIKTRGQQVTLRCSPKSGHDTVSWYQQALGQGPQFIFQYYEEEERQRGNFPDRFSGHQFPNYSSELNVNALLLGDSALYLCASSSRTGPNNEQFFGPGTRLTVL.

The V call is TRBV4-1, the J call TRBJ1-2; D is possibly TRBD1 (5 bases). The CDR3 covers 16 residues. V was trimmed by 0 bases and J by 5 bases, leaving 16 bases between them. Germline values: CDR1 MGHRA, CDR2 YSYEKL. CDR3: CASSQDIGDRLYGYTF. The CDR3 DNA reads as TGCGCCAGCAGCCAAGATATAGGGGACCGATTGTATGGCTACACCTTC.

This clone was recorded only once. The chain employs TRBV27 and TRBJ2-1; D unresolved. Germline loops: CDR1 MNHEY, CDR2 SMNVEV (reference sequence). The CDR3 sequence is 14 residues long. Trimming cost V 6 bases and J 2 bases, with 11 bases left between them. CDR3: CASSQFTPYNEQFF. CDR3 nucleotide sequence: TGTGCCAGCAGCCAGTTTACCCCCTACAATGAGCAGTTCTTC.

This chain joins TRBV27 and TRBJ2-7; D is unclear. Trimming cost V 3 bases and J 6 bases, with 15 bases left between them. Germline values: CDR1 MNHEY, CDR2 SMNVEV (reference sequence). The length of the CDR3 is 14 residues. CDR3 protein: CASSFISAIGEQYF. The CDR3 bases are TGTGCCAGCAGTTTCATCTCCGCGATCGGCGAGCAGTACTTC.

This clone was observed once. The same CDR3 arises from other DNA sequences in this sample as well. The gene calls are TRBV7-9 and TRBJ1-2, with 9 bases fitting TRBD1. J was trimmed by 4 bases and V by 5 bases; bases with no gene match: 2. This CDR3 spans 13 amino acids. Germline CDR1 is SEHNR and CDR2 is FQNEAQ (reference sequence). CDR3 DNA sequence: TGTGCCAGCAGCCTGACAGGGGGCTATGGCTACACCTTC. Translating it yields CASSLTGGYGYTF. Drawing the rest from reference TRBV7-9 and TRBJ1-2, the complete variable domain is DTGVSQNPRHKITKRGQNVTFRCDPISEHNRLYWYRQTLGQGPEFLTYFQNEAQLEKSRLLSDRFSAERPKGSFSTLEIQRTEQGDSAMYLCASSLTGGYGYTFGSGTRLTVV.

The chain recombines TRBV9 with TRBJ2-1, with a weak D call TRBD2 (5 bases). V was clipped by 0 bases and J by 5 bases, with 12 bases between them. The CDR3 is 15 amino acids. Germline V gene lookup returns CDR1 SGDLS and CDR2 YYNGEE. CDR3 amino acids: CASSVGGAEHNEQFF. In DNA, the CDR3 is TGTGCCAGCAGCGTAGGGGGAGCGGAGCACAATGAGCAGTTCTTC. Full variable domain (rest looked up from reference TRBV9 and TRBJ2-1): DSGVTQTPKHLITATGQRVTLRCSPRSGDLSVYWYQQSLDQGLQFLIQYYNGEERAKGNILERFSAQQFPDLHSELNLSSLELGDSALYFCASSVGGAEHNEQFFGPGTRLTVL.

The chain combines TRBV25-1 with TRBJ1-1, with D hard to call. The CDR3 length is 13 residues. V lost 1 base and J lost 7, with 10 bases in between. CDR1 and CDR2 from the germline V gene are MGHDK and SYGVNS. The CDR3 spells CASSESWQVEAFF. The CDR3 DNA reads as TGTGCCAGCAGTGAATCATGGCAGGTTGAAGCTTTCTTT.

The rearrangement joins TRBV6-1 to TRBJ1-2; D call uncertain. CDR3 length: 15 amino acids. Trimming removed 3 bases from V and 3 bases from J, with 14 bases in between. CDR1 is MNHNS, CDR2 SASEGT, per germline. In DNA form, the CDR3 reads TGTGCCAGCAGTGATGTCGAGCGGGGAGACTATGGCTACACCTTC. Amino acid sequence: CASSDVERGDYGYTF.

This chain joins TRBV10-1 and TRBJ2-4; no clear D. CDR1 and CDR2 from the germline V gene are WNHNN and SYGVQD (reference sequence). The CDR3 totals 18 residues. V was cut by 7 bases and J by 0 bases, with 22 bases left in between. The CDR3 here is CASKEASPHSLAKNIQYF. CDR3 nucleotide sequence: TGCGCCAGCAAAGAGGCCAGTCCGCATTCTCTAGCCAAAAACATTCAGTACTTC.

A word on this clone: Different DNA sequences within this sample yield the same CDR3. V is TRBV7-9 and J is TRBJ2-7; D is undetermined. The CDR3 is 12 amino acids. V was shortened by 1 base and J by 3 bases, with 4 bases between the two germline ends. Germline loops: CDR1 SEHNR, CDR2 FQNEAQ (reference sequence). The CDR3 loop is CASSLGSYEQYF. In DNA, the CDR3 is TGTGCCAGCAGCTTAGGTAGCTACGAGCAGTACTTC.

V usage is TRBV6-6 and J usage is TRBJ2-7; no firm D call. The CDR3 is 15 amino acids. CDR1 MNHNY and CDR2 SVGAGI come from the germline V gene (reference sequence). V was trimmed by 4 bases and J by 1 base, leaving 14 bases between them. In DNA form, the CDR3 reads TGTGCCAGCAGTTCCTGGACCCTGACATCCTACGAGCAGTACTTC. Translation: CASSSWTLTSYEQYF.

The V and J genes are TRBV6-5 and TRBJ2-7; D may be TRBD1 (6 bases). CDR3 length: 15 amino acids. Trimming left V 6 bases short and J 3 bases short, with 18 bases between. Germline lookup yields CDR1 MNHEY and CDR2 SVGAGI. This chain's CDR3 is CASRPRDNGYYEQYF. In DNA, the CDR3 is TGTGCCAGCAGACCACGGGACAACGGTTACTACGAGCAGTACTTC.

The chain uses TRBV29-1 and TRBJ2-5; D uncertain. Trimming stripped 4 bases from V and 0 bases from J, with 6 bases between. CDR1 is SQVTM and CDR2 is ANQGSEA in the germline V gene. This CDR3 has 12 residues. The DNA of the CDR3 is TGCAGCGTTGTGCAGAACCAAGAGACCCAGTACTTC. Protein product: CSVVQNQETQYF.

The chain employs TRBV28 and TRBJ2-7; possible D gene TRBD1, 7 bases. CDR1 is MDHEN, CDR2 SYDVKM, per germline. This CDR3 region has 14 residues. V shed 5 bases and J shed 3 bases, with 14 bases lying between them. The CDR3 nucleotides are TGTGCCAGCAGTGTCCTCCAGGGGGGCTACGAGCAGTACTTC. This translates into CASSVLQGGYEQYF.

This clone was recorded only once. The V call is TRBV9, the J call TRBJ1-4; D uncertain. The V and J ends lost 0 bases and 6 bases respectively, with 6 bases between them. This CDR3 contains 13 residues. CDR1 and CDR2 (germline): SGDLS, YYNGEE. CDR3 protein: CASSVARDEKLFF. CDR3 DNA sequence: TGTGCCAGCAGCGTAGCGAGGGATGAAAAACTGTTTTTT. Full variable domain (missing parts from reference TRBV9 and TRBJ1-4): DSGVTQTPKHLITATGQRVTLRCSPRSGDLSVYWYQQSLDQGLQFLIQYYNGEERAKGNILERFSAQQFPDLHSELNLSSLELGDSALYFCASSVARDEKLFFGSGTQLSVL.

This rearrangement joins TRBV30 to TRBJ1-1, with D possibly TRBD1 on 6 matching bases. CDR3 length: 12 residues. Per germline, CDR1 GTSNPN and CDR2 SVGIG (reference sequence). V was clipped by 4 bases and J by 10 bases, with 16 bases between them. CDR3 sequence: CAWIEQGRLAFF. DNA for the CDR3: TGTGCCTGGATCGAACAGGGTCGGCTAGCTTTCTTT.

This rearrangement joins TRBV6-1 to TRBJ1-1; D is unclear. The CDR3 is made up of 15 amino acids. V was shortened by 6 bases and J by 3 bases, with 17 bases between the two germline ends. CDR1 and CDR2 from the germline V gene are MNHNS and SASEGT. CDR3 DNA: TGTGCCAGCAGGGTATACCGGGGATCAGACACTGAAGCTTTCTTT. Translation: CASRVYRGSDTEAFF.

The rearrangement joins TRBV5-1 to TRBJ2-2; D ambiguous. CDR1 is SGHRS, CDR2 YFSETQ, per germline. Trimming removed 3 bases at V and 2 bases at J, with 11 bases between. This CDR3 region has 15 residues. This chain's CDR3 is CASSSTDFNTGELFF. CDR3 DNA sequence: TGCGCCAGCAGCTCCACAGATTTTAACACCGGGGAGCTGTTTTTT.

V and J are TRBV7-2 and TRBJ2-7, with 9 positions matching TRBD2. The CDR3 sequence is 17 residues long. The ends lost 4 bases at V and 3 bases at J; junction bases unmatched: 13. Germline V lookup: CDR1 SGHTA, CDR2 FQGNSA. This CDR3 is CASSSRGSGRKDYEQYF. DNA for the CDR3: TGTGCCAGCAGCTCCCGGGGTAGCGGGAGAAAGGACTACGAGCAGTACTTC.

V gene TRBV27 combines with J gene TRBJ1-4; D is undetermined. The CDR3 contains 17 residues. Germline V gene lookup returns CDR1 MNHEY and CDR2 SMNVEV (reference sequence). V lost 2 bases and J 4 bases, leaving 17 bases between the germline ends. CDR3 amino acids: CASSLIGQYLRNEKLFF. CDR3 nucleotides: TGTGCCAGCAGTTTAATCGGCCAGTACCTTCGTAATGAAAAACTGTTTTTT.

This clone occurred a few times. This chain connects TRBV7-8 to TRBJ2-1; D remains unclear. The ends were cut back, 5 bases at V and 10 bases at J, with 9 bases in the middle. Germline assignment: CDR1 SGHVS and CDR2 FQNEAQ. CDR3 length: 11 residues. The chain's CDR3 is CASSPGKEQFF. For the CDR3, the DNA is TGTGCCAGCAGCCCCGGCAAGGAGCAGTTCTTC.

V gene TRBV9 combines with J gene TRBJ2-4; possible D gene TRBD2, 5 bases. CDR1 and CDR2 (germline): SGDLS, YYNGEE. The CDR3 runs 17 residues. Between the trimmed V and J ends, which lost 5 bases and 0 bases, there was a span of 18 bases. The CDR3 region has the DNA TGTGCCAGCAGTCCCGCCCAAAGCGGATCAGCCAAAAACATTCAGTACTTC. Translated, it gives CASSPAQSGSAKNIQYF.

The chain has TRBV7-8 and TRBJ2-5; TRBD2 agrees at 9 bases. There are 16 residues in the CDR3. Unmatched junction bases numbered 12, after V lost 5 bases and J lost 5 bases. Per the germline V gene, CDR1 is SGHVS and CDR2 is FQNEAQ. CDR3 nucleotides: TGTGCCAGCAGCACTGACCCTAGGACTAGCGAGGAGACCCAGTACTTC. This encodes CASSTDPRTSEETQYF.